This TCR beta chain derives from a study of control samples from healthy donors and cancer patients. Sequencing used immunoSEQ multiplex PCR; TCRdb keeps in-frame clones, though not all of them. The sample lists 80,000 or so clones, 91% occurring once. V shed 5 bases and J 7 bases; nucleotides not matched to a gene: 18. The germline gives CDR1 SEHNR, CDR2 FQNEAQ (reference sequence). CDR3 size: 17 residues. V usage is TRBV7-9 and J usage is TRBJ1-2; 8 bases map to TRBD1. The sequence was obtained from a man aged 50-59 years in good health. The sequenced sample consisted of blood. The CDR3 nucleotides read TGTGCCAGCAGCCGTAATTCCGTCGACAGGGGACACCGTGGCTACACCTTC. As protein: CASSRNSVDRGHRGYTF.